What follows are 9 T cell receptor beta chains derived from one specimen sequenced in a study of T-cell memory formation after mild COVID-19. TCRdb passed the 5' RACE reads through MiXCR, listing each CDR3 protein once. Here the sample spans roughly 550,000 distinct CDR3 sequences, around 20% being singletons. The sequencing sample was made of PBMCs or a T cell subset sorted from them (not recorded which). These receptors were obtained from an adult woman who had mild COVID-19 (a few samples of this study predate the infection). Cell type and time point are not known.

In its sample, this clonotype was seen a few times. V gene TRBV7-6 combines with J gene TRBJ2-1; tentative D call: TRBD2 (7 bases). V gave up 4 bases and J gave up 5 bases, with 15 bases separating them. The length of the CDR3 is 15 residues. Germline V gene lookup returns CDR1 SGHVS and CDR2 FNYEAQ. CDR3 amino acids: CASSSPRGGDNEQFF. As DNA, the CDR3 is TGTGCCAGCAGCTCCCCCCGAGGGGGGGACAATGAGCAGTTCTTC. Filled out from reference TRBV7-6 and TRBJ2-1, the complete variable domain reads GAGVSQSPRYKVTKRGQDVALRCDPISGHVSLYWYRQALGQGPEFLTYFNYEAQQDKSGLPNDRFSAERPEGSISTLTIQRTEQRDSAMYRCASSSPRGGDNEQFFGPGTRLTVL.

The CDR3 spells CASSLAGTGRYNEQFF. CDR3 nucleotide sequence: TGTGCCAGCAGCTTAGCGGGGACCGGCCGCTACAATGAGCAGTTCTTC. The J gene is TRBJ2-1, the V gene TRBV7-9; either TRBD1 or TRBD2 may fit D (5 bases each). Trimming removed 0 bases from V and 3 bases from J, with 12 bases in between. This CDR3 contains 16 residues. Per the germline V gene, CDR1 is SEHNR and CDR2 is FQNEAQ (reference sequence).

The chain recombines TRBV9 with TRBJ2-5, with 12 nucleotides matching TRBD2. The germline V gene has CDR1 SGDLS and CDR2 YYNGEE. V dropped 3 bases and J dropped 4; count of bases not matched to a gene: 1. This CDR3 is 14 amino acids long. Here the CDR3 reads CASSASGGGETQYF. The CDR3 DNA reads as TGTGCCAGCAGCGCTAGCGGGGGGGGAGAGACCCAGTACTTC.

Only a few counts were recorded for this clonotype. This rearrangement joins TRBV7-2 to TRBJ1-2, with 7 bases matching TRBD1. The CDR3 runs to 14 residues. V lost 5 bases, J lost 2 bases, and 5 bases stayed unmatched. Germline V gives CDR1 SGHTA, CDR2 FQGNSA. CDR3 DNA: TGTGCCAGCAGCCATAAGGGACAGAACTATGGCTACACCTTC. This translates into CASSHKGQNYGYTF.

This clonotype was found a few times. The chain recombines TRBV5-1 with TRBJ1-1, with D possibly matching TRBD1 (5 bases). From germline, CDR1 is SGHRS and CDR2 YFSETQ. The V gene lost 4 bases and the J gene lost 3 bases, with 22 bases spanning the gap. The CDR3 is 17 amino acids. The CDR3 nucleotides are TGCGCCAGCAGCGGCGCCAAGGGGAGCAAGACGGACACTGAAGCTTTCTTT. Translating it yields CASSGAKGSKTDTEAFF.

This clonotype was seen only a few times. The chain carries TRBV13 and TRBJ2-1, with a possible D match to TRBD2 (5 bases). CDR3 length: 14 residues. The germline V gene has CDR1 PRHDT and CDR2 FYEKMQ (reference sequence). The V gene lost 2 bases and the J gene lost 9 bases, with 14 bases spanning the gap. The CDR3 DNA follows: TGTGCCAGCAGCTTATCATCTAGCTGGGGTGAGCAGTTCTTC. Translated, it gives CASSLSSSWGEQFF. Based on the CDR3 plus reference TRBV13 and TRBJ2-1, the full variable domain is AAGVIQSPRHLIKEKRETATLKCYPIPRHDTVYWYQQGPGQDPQFLISFYEKMQSDKGSIPDRFSAQQFSDYHSELNMSSLELGDSALYFCASSLSSSWGEQFFGPGTRLTVL.

The V gene is TRBV10-2, the J gene TRBJ2-7; D unclear. CDR1 WSHSY and CDR2 SAAADI come from the germline V gene. V lost 8 bases and J 4 bases, leaving 9 bases between the germline ends. The CDR3 has 11 residues. CDR3 bases: TGCGCCAGCCTGGGATTTTACGAGCAGTACTTC. Amino acids: CASLGFYEQYF.

This clonotype came up a few times. V usage is TRBV29-1 and J usage is TRBJ2-5; D possibly matches TRBD1 or TRBD2 (6 bases each). Germline V gene lookup returns CDR1 SQVTM and CDR2 ANQGSEA. V was shortened by 3 bases and J by 5 bases, with 16 bases between the two germline ends. The CDR3 is 14 residues long. The CDR3 protein is CSVDDSTGAETQYF. Here the CDR3 DNA reads TGCAGCGTTGATGACTCAACGGGGGCGGAGACCCAGTACTTC.

This clonotype has only a few counts. The chain carries TRBV4-1 and TRBJ2-7, with D unclear. Germline lookup yields CDR1 MGHRA and CDR2 YSYEKL. The CDR3 has 13 amino acids. Trimming took 0 bases from V and 4 from J, leaving 7 bases between them. This CDR3 is CASSQESFYEQYF. The CDR3 bases are TGCGCCAGCAGCCAAGAATCCTTTTACGAGCAGTACTTC.